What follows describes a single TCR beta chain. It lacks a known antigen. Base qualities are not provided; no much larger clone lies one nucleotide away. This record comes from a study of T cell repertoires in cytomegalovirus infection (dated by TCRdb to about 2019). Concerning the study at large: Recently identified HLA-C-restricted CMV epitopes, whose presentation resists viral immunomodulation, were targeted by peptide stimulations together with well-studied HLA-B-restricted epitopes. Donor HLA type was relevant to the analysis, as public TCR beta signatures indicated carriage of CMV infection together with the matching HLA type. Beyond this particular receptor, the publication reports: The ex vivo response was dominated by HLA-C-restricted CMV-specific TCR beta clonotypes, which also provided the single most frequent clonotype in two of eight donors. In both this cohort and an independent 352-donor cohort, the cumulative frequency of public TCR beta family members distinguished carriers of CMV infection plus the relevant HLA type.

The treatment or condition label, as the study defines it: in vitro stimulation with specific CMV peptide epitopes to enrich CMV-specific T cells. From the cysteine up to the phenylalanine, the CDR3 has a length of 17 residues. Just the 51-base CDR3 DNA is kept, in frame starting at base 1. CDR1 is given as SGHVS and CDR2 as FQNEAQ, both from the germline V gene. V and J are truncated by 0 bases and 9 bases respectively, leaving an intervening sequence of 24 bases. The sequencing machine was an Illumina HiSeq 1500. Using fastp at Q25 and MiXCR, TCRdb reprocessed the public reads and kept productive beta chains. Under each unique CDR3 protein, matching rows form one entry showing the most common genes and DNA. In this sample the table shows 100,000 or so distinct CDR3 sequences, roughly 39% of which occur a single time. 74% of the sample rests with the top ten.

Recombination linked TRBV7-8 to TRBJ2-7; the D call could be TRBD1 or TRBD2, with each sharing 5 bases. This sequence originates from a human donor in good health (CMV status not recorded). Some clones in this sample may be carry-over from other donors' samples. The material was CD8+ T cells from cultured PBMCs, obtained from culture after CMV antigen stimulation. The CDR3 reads CASSLALRDGNLRGQYF. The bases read TGTGCCAGCAGCTTAGCGCTCAGGGACGGGAATCTACGAGGGCAGTACTTC.